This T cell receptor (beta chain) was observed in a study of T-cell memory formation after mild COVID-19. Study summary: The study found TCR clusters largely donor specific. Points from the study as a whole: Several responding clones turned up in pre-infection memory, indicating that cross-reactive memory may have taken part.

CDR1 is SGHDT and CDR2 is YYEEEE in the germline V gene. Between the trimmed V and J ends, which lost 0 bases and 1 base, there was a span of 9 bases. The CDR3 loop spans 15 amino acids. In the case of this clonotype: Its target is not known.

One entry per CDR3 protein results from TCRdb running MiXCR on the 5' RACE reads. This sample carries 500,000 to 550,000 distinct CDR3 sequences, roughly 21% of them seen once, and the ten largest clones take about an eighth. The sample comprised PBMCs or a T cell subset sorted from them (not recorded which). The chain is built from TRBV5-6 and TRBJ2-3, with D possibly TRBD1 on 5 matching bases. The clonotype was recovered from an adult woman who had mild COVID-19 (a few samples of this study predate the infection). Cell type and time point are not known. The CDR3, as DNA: TGTGCCAGCAGCTTGGGGCAGGGTGGCACAGATACGCAGTATTTT. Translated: CASSLGQGGTDTQYF.